The 16 T cell receptor beta chains below all came from one sample that was sequenced in a study of shared clonotypes between healthy human individuals. This table comes from immunoSEQ multiplex PCR, and its TCRdb copy is limited to in-frame clones, with some not included. Of about 1 million clones listed, under 80% are singletons. Sequenced sample: memory CD4+ T cells sorted from blood. Subset: CD45RA-negative fraction. All receptors come from a man younger than 30 in good health.

This clone was seen only a few times. The chain joins TRBV2 to TRBJ2-7; D not resolved. V lost 7 bases, J lost 3 bases, and 10 bases lay in between. Germline assignment: CDR1 SNHLY and CDR2 FYNNEI. The CDR3 runs 12 residues. The chain's CDR3 is CASNRQNYEQYF. The CDR3 nucleotides are TGTGCCAGCAATCGGCAGAACTACGAGCAGTACTTC.

In this sample, this clone turned up once. This sample includes further DNA sequences coding for the same CDR3. The V and J genes are TRBV5-1 and TRBJ2-2, with unresolved D. Germline V gene lookup returns CDR1 SGHRS and CDR2 YFSETQ. The V end was cut by 0 bases, the J end by 0 bases, with 6 bases between. This CDR3 is 15 amino acids long. The DNA of the CDR3 is TGCGCCAGCAGCTTGGGTGGGGCGAACACCGGGGAGCTGTTTTTT. Residues: CASSLGGANTGELFF.

This clone was seen once. CDR3 sequence: CASSALGADYSYEQYF. The CDR3 bases are TGTGCCAGCAGCGCCTTAGGGGCGGATTATTCCTACGAGCAGTACTTC. The chain employs TRBV2 and TRBJ2-7; maybe TRBD1 (5 bases). CDR3 length: 16 amino acids. Germline lookup yields CDR1 SNHLY and CDR2 FYNNEI. Trimming left V 6 bases short and J 1 base short, with 19 bases between.

A few counts support this clone. V is TRBV11-2 and J is TRBJ2-5, with TRBD2 identical over 9 bases. The CDR3 is 14 residues long. V trimming: 5 bases; J trimming: 7 bases; junction bases outside the gene matches: 8. CDR1 is SGHAT and CDR2 is FQNNGV in the germline V gene. The CDR3 loop reads CASSSSGGAGTQYF. DNA for the CDR3: TGTGCCAGCAGCAGTAGCGGGGGAGCGGGGACCCAGTACTTC.

The chain employs TRBV6-5 and TRBJ1-6; a possible D gene is TRBD1 (6 bases). Between the trimmed V and J ends, which lost 4 bases and 6 bases, there was a span of 16 bases. Germline V CDR1 and CDR2: MNHEY, SVGAGI. CDR3 size: 16 residues. In nucleotides, the CDR3 is TGTGCCAGCAGTTCTGCCCACGACAGGAGTAATTCACCCCTCCACTTT. This sequence encodes CASSSAHDRSNSPLHF.

This CDR3 reads CASSLRRGPDTQYF. CDR3 sequence (DNA): TGTGCCAGCAGCTTACGAAGGGGTCCAGATACGCAGTATTTT. The rearrangement links TRBV7-9 to TRBJ2-3, with a tentative D call TRBD1 (5 bases). Germline V CDR1 and CDR2: SEHNR, FQNEAQ (reference sequence). Trimming pared 2 bases from V and 4 bases from J, leaving 10 bases between. The CDR3 has 14 residues.

The genes are TRBV2 and TRBJ2-7; 7 nucleotides agree with TRBD1. This CDR3 has 14 residues. Per germline, CDR1 SNHLY and CDR2 FYNNEI. The trim removed 5 bases at V and 0 bases at J, leaving 4 bases unmatched. CDR3 loop: CASSSGQASYEQYF. CDR3 bases: TGTGCCAGCAGTTCTGGACAGGCCTCCTACGAGCAGTACTTC.

This chain connects TRBV19 to TRBJ2-2; the D gene is possibly TRBD2 (6 bases). Germline loops: CDR1 LNHDA, CDR2 SQIVND (reference sequence). The CDR3 runs 15 residues. The V end lost 5 bases, the J end lost 3 bases, and 13 bases lay between the germline ends. CDR3 bases: TGTGCCAGTAGTCCTGGGACTGAATACACCGGGGAGCTGTTTTTT. This gives the protein CASSPGTEYTGELFF.

This clone was counted only a few times. The V gene is TRBV30, the J gene TRBJ1-2; 8 bases fit TRBD1. The germline gives CDR1 GTSNPN, CDR2 SVGIG (reference sequence). V trimming: 0 bases; J trimming: 5 bases; junction bases outside the gene matches: 5. The CDR3 extends over 14 amino acids. The CDR3 coding sequence is TGTGCCTGGAGTGTACAGGGGGTTGGGTATGGCTACACCTTC. It encodes CAWSVQGVGYGYTF.

V usage is TRBV2 and J usage is TRBJ2-7; TRBD1 matches at 7 bases. CDR1 SNHLY and CDR2 FYNNEI come from the germline V gene. The CDR3 sequence is 14 residues long. J gave up 2 bases and V 8 bases, and 9 bases lay outside the gene matches. For the CDR3, the DNA is TGTGCCAGCCGTCCGTGGGACAGCACCTACGAGCAGTACTTC. It yields the protein CASRPWDSTYEQYF.

This clone appeared once. The chain is built from TRBV10-3 and TRBJ2-5; D remains unclear. Germline loops: CDR1 ENHRY, CDR2 SYGVKD. V dropped 5 bases and J dropped 1 base, with 2 bases sitting between them. This CDR3 comprises 11 residues. CDR3 nucleotides: TGTGCCATCAGTTTCCAAGAGACCCAGTACTTC. This gives the protein CAISFQETQYF.

The J gene is TRBJ2-1, the V gene TRBV7-9; D might be TRBD2 (5 bases). This CDR3 region has 18 residues. The V end was cut by 0 bases, the J end by 3 bases, with 18 bases between. The germline V gene encodes CDR1 SEHNR and CDR2 FQNEAQ (reference sequence). CDR3 residues: CASSLAFGESGNYNEQFF. The CDR3 coding sequence is TGTGCCAGCAGCTTAGCGTTTGGGGAAAGCGGAAACTACAATGAGCAGTTCTTC. The variable domain in full, completed from reference TRBV7-9 and TRBJ2-1, reads DTGVSQNPRHKITKRGQNVTFRCDPISEHNRLYWYRQTLGQGPEFLTYFQNEAQLEKSRLLSDRFSAERPKGSFSTLEIQRTEQGDSAMYLCASSLAFGESGNYNEQFFGPGTRLTVL.

Comment on this clone: The identical CDR3 is also encoded by other nucleotide sequences in the sample. The rearrangement links TRBV28 to TRBJ1-1; 8 positions agree with TRBD1. Germline CDR1 is MDHEN and CDR2 is SYDVKM. Losses at the gene ends were 6 bases for V and 1 base for J; bases not matched to a gene: 4. The CDR3 runs to 14 residues. The CDR3 loop reads CASRGTGENTEAFF. The CDR3, as DNA: TGTGCCAGCAGGGGGACAGGAGAGAACACTGAAGCTTTCTTT.

Here the CDR3 reads CASSESRGTGWDTQYF. DNA of the CDR3: TGCGCCAGCAGTGAGAGTCGGGGCACGGGATGGGATACGCAGTATTTT. The rearrangement links TRBV10-2 to TRBJ2-3; TRBD1 or TRBD2 may be the D gene (5 bases each). There are 16 residues in the CDR3. The germline V gene encodes CDR1 WSHSY and CDR2 SAAADI. V shed 2 bases and J shed 6 bases, with 18 bases lying between them.

Only a few counts were recorded for this clone. This chain connects TRBV5-5 to TRBJ2-3, with D maybe TRBD2 (6 bases). The V end lost 0 bases, the J end lost 6 bases, and 14 bases lay between the germline ends. The CDR3 spans 15 residues. Germline CDR1 and CDR2: SGHKS and YYEKEE (reference sequence). In DNA form, the CDR3 reads TGTGCCAGCAGCTTGGAGGGGACTCCTAGGGATACGCAGTATTTT. Protein sequence: CASSLEGTPRDTQYF.

The CDR3 is CASSPQQGAGLGAFF. For the CDR3, the DNA is TGTGCCAGCAGCCCGCAACAGGGGGCCGGGCTGGGCGCGTTCTTC. The chain combines TRBV14 with TRBJ2-1, with 9 nucleotides matching TRBD1. V was pared by 4 bases and J by 15 bases, with 16 bases of the junction left unmatched. CDR1 and CDR2 from the germline V gene are SGHDN and FVKESK. CDR3 size: 15 residues.